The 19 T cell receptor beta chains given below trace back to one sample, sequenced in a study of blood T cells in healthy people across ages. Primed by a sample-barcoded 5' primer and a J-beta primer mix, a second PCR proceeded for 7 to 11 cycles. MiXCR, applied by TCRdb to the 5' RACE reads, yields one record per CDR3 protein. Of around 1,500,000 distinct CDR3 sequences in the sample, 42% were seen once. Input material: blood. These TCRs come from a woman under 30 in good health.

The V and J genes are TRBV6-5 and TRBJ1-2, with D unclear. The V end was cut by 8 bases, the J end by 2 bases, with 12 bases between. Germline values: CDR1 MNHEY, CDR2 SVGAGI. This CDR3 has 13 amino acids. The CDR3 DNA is TGTGCCAGCTGGGCGGAAGGCAACTATGGCTACACCTTC. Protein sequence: CASWAEGNYGYTF.

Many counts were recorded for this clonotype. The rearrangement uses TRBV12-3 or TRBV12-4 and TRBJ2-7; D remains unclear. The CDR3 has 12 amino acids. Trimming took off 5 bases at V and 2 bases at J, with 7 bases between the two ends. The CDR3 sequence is CASSTLAYEQYF. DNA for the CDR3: TGTGCCAGCAGTACCCTGGCCTACGAGCAGTACTTC.

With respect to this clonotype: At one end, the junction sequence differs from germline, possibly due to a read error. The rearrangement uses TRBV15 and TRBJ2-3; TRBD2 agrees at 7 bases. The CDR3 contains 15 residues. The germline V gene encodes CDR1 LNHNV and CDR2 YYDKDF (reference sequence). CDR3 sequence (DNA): TGTGCCACCTGCAGAATAACTAGCGCCGTAGATACGCAGTATTTT. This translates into CATCRITSAVDTQYF.

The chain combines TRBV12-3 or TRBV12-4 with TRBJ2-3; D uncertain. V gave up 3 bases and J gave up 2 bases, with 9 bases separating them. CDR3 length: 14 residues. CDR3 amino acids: CASSFMQVTDTQYF. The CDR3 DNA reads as TGTGCCAGCAGTTTCATGCAGGTCACAGATACGCAGTATTTT.

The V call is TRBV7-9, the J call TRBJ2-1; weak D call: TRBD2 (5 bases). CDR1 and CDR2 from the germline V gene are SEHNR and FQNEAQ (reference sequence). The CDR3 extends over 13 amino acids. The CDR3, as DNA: TGTGCTGGAGGTCGCCTCTCCTACAATGAGCAGTTCTTC. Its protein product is CAGGRLSYNEQFF. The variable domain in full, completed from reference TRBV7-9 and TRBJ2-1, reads DTGVSQNPRHKITKRGQNVTFRCDPISEHNRLYWYRQTLGQGPEFLTYFQNEAQLEKSRLLSDRFSAERPKGSFSTLEIQRTEQGDSAMYLCAGGRLSYNEQFFGPGTRLTVL.

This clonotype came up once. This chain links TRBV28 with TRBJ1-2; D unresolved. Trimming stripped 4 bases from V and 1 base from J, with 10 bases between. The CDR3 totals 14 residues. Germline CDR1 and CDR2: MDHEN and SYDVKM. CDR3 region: CASSYQLINYGYTF. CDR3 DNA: TGTGCCAGCAGTTACCAGTTAATTAACTATGGCTACACCTTC.

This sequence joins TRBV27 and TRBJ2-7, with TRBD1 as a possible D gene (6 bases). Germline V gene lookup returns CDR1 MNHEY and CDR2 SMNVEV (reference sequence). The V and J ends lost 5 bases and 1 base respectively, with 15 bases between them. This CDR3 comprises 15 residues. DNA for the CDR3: TGTGCCAGCAGTCCCACGAGGACAGTTTCCTACGAGCAGTACTTC. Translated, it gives CASSPTRTVSYEQYF.

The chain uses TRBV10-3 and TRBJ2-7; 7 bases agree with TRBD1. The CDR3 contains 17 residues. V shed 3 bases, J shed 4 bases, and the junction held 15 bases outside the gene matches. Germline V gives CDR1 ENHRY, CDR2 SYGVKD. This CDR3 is CAISEFQPQGQTYEQYF. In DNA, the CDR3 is TGTGCCATCAGTGAATTCCAACCGCAGGGACAGACATACGAGCAGTACTTC.

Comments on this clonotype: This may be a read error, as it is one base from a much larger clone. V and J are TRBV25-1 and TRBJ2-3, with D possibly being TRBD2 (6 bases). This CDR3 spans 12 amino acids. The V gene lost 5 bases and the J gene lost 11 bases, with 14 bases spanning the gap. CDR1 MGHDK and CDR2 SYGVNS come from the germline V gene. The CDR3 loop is CASSMGTGEQYF. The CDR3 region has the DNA TGTGCCAGCAGTATGGGGACTGGCGAGCAGTATTTT.

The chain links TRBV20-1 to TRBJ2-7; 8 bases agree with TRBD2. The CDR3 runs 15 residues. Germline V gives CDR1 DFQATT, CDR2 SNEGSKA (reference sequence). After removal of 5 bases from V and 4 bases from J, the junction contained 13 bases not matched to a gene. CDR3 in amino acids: CSAPRPREGQYEQYF. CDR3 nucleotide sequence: TGCAGTGCTCCGCGCCCCCGGGAGGGCCAGTACGAGCAGTACTTC.

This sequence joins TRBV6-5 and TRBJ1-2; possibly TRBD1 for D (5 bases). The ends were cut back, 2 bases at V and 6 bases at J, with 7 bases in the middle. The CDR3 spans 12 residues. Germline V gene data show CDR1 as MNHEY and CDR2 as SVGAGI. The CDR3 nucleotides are TGTGCCAGCAGTTACGGGGCGGATGGCTACACCTTC. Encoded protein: CASSYGADGYTF.

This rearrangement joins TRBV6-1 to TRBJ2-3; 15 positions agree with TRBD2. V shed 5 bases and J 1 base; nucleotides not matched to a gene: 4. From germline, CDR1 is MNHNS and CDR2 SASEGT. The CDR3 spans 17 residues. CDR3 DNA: TGTGCCAGCAGTCGACGGACTAGCGGGGGGGGCACAGATACGCAGTATTTT. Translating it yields CASSRRTSGGGTDTQYF.

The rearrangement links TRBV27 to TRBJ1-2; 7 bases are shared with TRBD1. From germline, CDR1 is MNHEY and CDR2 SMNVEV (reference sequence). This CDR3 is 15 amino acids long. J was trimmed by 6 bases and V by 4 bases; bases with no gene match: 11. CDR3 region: CASSSPGGGRDGYTF. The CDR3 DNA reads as TGTGCCAGCAGTTCCCCAGGGGGGGGCCGGGATGGCTACACCTTC.

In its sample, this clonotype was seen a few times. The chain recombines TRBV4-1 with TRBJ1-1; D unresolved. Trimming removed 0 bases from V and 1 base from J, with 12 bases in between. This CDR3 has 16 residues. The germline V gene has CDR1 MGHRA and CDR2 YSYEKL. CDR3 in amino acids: CASSQDNRIKNTEAFF. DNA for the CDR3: TGCGCCAGCAGCCAAGATAATCGCATCAAGAACACTGAAGCTTTCTTT.

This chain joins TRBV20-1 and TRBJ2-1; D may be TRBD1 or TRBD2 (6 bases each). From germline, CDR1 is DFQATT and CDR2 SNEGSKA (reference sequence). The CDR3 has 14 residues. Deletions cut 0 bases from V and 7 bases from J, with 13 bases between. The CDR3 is CSARDPRGTNEQFF. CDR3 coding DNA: TGCAGTGCTAGAGATCCAAGGGGGACTAATGAGCAGTTCTTC.

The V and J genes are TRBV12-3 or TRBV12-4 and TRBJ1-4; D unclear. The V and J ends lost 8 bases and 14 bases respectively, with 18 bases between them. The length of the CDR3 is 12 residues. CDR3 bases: TGTGCCAGCGGCGGCGGCGGAAGGGATCTGTTTTTT. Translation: CASGGGGRDLFF.

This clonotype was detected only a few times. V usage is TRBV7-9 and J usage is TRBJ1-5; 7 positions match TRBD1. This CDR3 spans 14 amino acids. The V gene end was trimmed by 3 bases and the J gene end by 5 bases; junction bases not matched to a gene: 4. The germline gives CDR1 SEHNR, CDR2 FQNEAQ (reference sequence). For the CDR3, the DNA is TGTGCCAGCAGCTTTCAAACAGGGGATCAGCCCCAGCATTTT. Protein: CASSFQTGDQPQHF.

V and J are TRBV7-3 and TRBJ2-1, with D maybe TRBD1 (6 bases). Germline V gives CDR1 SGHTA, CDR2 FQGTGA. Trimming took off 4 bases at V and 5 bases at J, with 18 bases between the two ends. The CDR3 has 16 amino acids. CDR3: CASSSWGRTVNNEQFF. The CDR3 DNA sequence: TGTGCCAGCAGCTCGTGGGGGCGGACAGTCAACAATGAGCAGTTCTTC. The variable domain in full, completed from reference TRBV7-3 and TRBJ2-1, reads GAGVSQTPSNKVTEKGKYVELRCDPISGHTALYWYRQSLGQGPEFLIYFQGTGAADDSGLPNDRFFAVRPEGSVSTLKIQRTERGDSAVYLCASSSWGRTVNNEQFFGPGTRLTVL.

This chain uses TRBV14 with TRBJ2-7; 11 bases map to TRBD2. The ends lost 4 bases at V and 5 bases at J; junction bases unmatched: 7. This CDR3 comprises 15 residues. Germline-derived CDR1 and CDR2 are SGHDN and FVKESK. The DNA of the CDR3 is TGTGCCAGCAGCCTGCGACTAGCGGGACGAGACGAGCAGTACTTC. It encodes CASSLRLAGRDEQYF.